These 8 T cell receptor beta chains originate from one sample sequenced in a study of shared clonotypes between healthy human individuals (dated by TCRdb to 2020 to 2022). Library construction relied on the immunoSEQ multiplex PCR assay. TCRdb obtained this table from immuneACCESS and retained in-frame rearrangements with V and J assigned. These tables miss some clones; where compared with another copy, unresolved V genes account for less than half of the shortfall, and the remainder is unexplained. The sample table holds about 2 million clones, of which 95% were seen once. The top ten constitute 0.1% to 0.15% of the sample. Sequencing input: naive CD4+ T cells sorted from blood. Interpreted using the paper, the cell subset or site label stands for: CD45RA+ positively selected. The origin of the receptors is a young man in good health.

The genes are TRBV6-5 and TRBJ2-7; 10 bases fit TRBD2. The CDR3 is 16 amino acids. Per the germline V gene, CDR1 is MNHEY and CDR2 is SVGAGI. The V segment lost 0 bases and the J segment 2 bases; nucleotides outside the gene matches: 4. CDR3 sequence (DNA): TGTGCCAGCAGTTACTCTCTAGCGGGGGACCCCTACGAGCAGTACTTC. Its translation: CASSYSLAGDPYEQYF.

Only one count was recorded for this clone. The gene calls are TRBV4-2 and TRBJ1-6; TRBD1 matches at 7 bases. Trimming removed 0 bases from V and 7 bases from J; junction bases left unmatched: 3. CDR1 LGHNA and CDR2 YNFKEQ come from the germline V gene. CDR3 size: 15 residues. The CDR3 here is CASSQDQGVNSPLHF. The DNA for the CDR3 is TGTGCCAGCAGCCAAGATCAGGGGGTGAATTCACCCCTCCACTTT.

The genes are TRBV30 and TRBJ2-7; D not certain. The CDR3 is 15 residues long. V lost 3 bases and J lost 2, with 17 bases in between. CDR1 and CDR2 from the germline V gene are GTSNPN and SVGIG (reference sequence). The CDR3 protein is CAWRDLQKHPYEQYF. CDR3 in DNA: TGTGCCTGGAGAGACCTACAAAAGCATCCCTACGAGCAGTACTTC.

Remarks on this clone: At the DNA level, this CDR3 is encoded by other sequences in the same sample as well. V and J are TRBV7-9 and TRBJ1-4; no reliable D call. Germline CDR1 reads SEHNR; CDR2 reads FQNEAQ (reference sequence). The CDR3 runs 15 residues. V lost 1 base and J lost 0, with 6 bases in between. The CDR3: CASSLGSATNEKLFF. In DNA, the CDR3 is TGTGCCAGCAGCTTAGGGAGTGCAACTAATGAAAAACTGTTTTTT.

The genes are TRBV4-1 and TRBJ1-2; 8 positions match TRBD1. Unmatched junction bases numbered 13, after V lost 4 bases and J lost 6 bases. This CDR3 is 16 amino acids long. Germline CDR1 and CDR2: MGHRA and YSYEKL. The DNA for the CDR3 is TGCGCCAGCAGCCCCGGACAGGGCCTCATGAAGGATGGCTACACCTTC. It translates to CASSPGQGLMKDGYTF.

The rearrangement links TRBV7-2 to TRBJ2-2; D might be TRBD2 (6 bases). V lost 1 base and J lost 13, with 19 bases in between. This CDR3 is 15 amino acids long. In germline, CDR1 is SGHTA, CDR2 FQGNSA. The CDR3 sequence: CASSLGLVQRVGLFF. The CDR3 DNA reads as TGTGCCAGCAGCTTAGGACTAGTCCAGCGGGTGGGGCTGTTTTTT.

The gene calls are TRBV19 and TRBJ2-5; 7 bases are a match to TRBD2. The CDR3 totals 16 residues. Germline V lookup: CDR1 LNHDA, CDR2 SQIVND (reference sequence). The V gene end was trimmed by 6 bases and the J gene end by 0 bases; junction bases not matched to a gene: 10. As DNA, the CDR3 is TGTGCCAGTAGCTTCTCCCCACTAGCGAACCAAGAGACCCAGTACTTC. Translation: CASSFSPLANQETQYF.

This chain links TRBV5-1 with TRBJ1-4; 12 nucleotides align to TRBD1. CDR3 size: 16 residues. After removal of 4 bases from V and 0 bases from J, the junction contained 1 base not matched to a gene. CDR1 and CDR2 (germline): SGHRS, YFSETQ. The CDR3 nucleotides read TGCGCCAGCAGCGGGACAGGGGGCGCAACTAATGAAAAACTGTTTTTT. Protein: CASSGTGGATNEKLFF.